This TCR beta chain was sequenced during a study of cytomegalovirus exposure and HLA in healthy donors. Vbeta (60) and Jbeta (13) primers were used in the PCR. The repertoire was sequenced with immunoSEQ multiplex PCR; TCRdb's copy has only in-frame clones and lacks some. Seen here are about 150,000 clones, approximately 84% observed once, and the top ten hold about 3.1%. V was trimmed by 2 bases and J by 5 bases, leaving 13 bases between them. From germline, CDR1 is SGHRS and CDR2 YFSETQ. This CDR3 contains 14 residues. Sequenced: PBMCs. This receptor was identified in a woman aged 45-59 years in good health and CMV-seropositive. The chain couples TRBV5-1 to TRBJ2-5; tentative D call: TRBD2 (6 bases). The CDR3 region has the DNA TGCGCCAGCAGCTTTATGGGCGGAGGGGAGACCCAGTACTTC. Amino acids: CASSFMGGGETQYF.